This TCR beta chain was sequenced for a study of post-analysis software for immune sequencing data. Study-wide background: Progressive-relapsing, secondary progressive and relapsing-remitting multiple sclerosis were among the disease courses included.

V lost 2 bases to trimming and J lost 1 base, with 14 bases between them. The CDR3 runs to 16 residues. This clonotype occurred a few times. Its antigen is currently unknown. Tagging with unique molecular identifiers was a feature of the TCR beta cDNA libraries. TCRdb reprocessed the PCR reads via MiXCR and lists one record per CDR3 protein. In the table there are hundreds of thousands of distinct CDR3 sequences, just under 30% of which are singletons. Study results and caveats: F measure grouped same-batch samples tightly together. Compared with controls, patients had more of about 5 TRBV segments, including TRBV5-6, TRBV5-1 and TRBV20-1.

The material sequenced was blood. This sequence joins TRBV12-3 or TRBV12-4 and TRBJ2-5; the D gene is possibly TRBD2 (6 bases). This TCR came from a girl between 5 and 17 years old with multiple sclerosis. The CDR3 region has the DNA TGTGCCAGCAGTTTAAGGTTAGCGGAGAGCCAAGAGACCCAGTACTTC. This translates into CASSLRLAESQETQYF.